The rows below give T cell receptor beta chains drawn from one sample of a study of CD8 T cells in Susac syndrome. TCRdb redid the calling of the immunoSEQ multiplex PCR reads with MiXCR, one entry per CDR3 protein. The sample includes some 300,000 distinct CDR3 sequences, 70% to 90% of them seen just once. The sample was CD8+ T cells from PBMCs. These receptors were collected from a human donor with multiple sclerosis. The CDR3 runs from the conserved cysteine through the conserved F or W. A D gene is named only where the DNA matches it firmly. Only part of the rows carry a size: once, few, many, or a class if the clone is expanded.

cdr3_nt	cdr3_aa	clone_size	d_call	j_call	v_call
TGCGCCAGCAGCCAAGACGTGAGGGGTAAGGGCACTGAAGCTTTCTTT	CASSQDVRGKGTEAFF	NA	NA	TRBJ1-1	TRBV4-3
TGTGCCAGCAGCCAATCCGGGGTAACGATGGACACTGAAGCTTTCTTT	CASSQSGVTMDTEAFF	NA	NA	TRBJ1-1	TRBV3-1
TGTGCCAGCAGCTCGGAGGGATACACTGAAGCTTTCTTT	CASSSEGYTEAFF	NA	NA	TRBJ1-1	TRBV5-6
TGTGCCAGCAGCTTGGAAGGACTAGCGGGAACCTACGAGCAGTACTTC	CASSLEGLAGTYEQYF	NA	TRBD2	TRBJ2-7	TRBV11-2
TGTGCCAGCAGTGAAGGTCAGACACAAGTGGAGACCCAGTACTTC	CASSEGQTQVETQYF	NA	NA	TRBJ2-5	TRBV2
TGTGCCAGCAGTTTTGGACTAGCGGGACTCCTCACAGATACGCAGTATTTT	CASSFGLAGLLTDTQYF	NA	TRBD2	TRBJ2-3	TRBV27
TGTGCCACCGGGTGGGGGGGCGATAACAATGAGCAGTTCTTC	CATGWGGDNNEQFF	NA	NA	TRBJ2-1	TRBV19
TGTGCCAGCAGCTACTGGGGGGTGGACGGGAGCTCCTACAATGAGCAGTTCTTC	CASSYWGVDGSSYNEQFF	once	NA	TRBJ2-1	TRBV12-3/TRBV12-4
TGTGCCAGCTCTTCGACAAATCCCTACGAGCAGTACTTC	CASSSTNPYEQYF	NA	NA	TRBJ2-7	TRBV11-2
TGTGCCACCTGCGGGGAGGAGGGCGAGACCCAGTACTTC	CATCGEEGETQYF	once	NA	TRBJ2-5	TRBV24-1
TGTGCCAGCAGTGAAGAACTACGGCCGCCCCAGCATTTT	CASSEELRPPQHF	NA	NA	TRBJ1-5	TRBV2
TGTGCCAGCAGCCCACAGGGTTATGGCTACACCTTC	CASSPQGYGYTF	NA	NA	TRBJ1-2	TRBV5-5
TGTGCCAGCTCCCCTCGGGACAGGGTGAACACTGAAGCTTTCTTT	CASSPRDRVNTEAFF	few	TRBD1	TRBJ1-1	TRBV18
TGTGCCACCAGTGATTTGCCAACAGGGGTGAACCCATCGGCCCGCTACAATGAGCAGTTCTTC	CATSDLPTGVNPSARYNEQFF	NA	TRBD1	TRBJ2-1	TRBV24-1
TGTGCCACCAGTGATTTGGGGTCGGATCAGAAAGAGACCCAGTACTTC	CATSDLGSDQKETQYF	NA	NA	TRBJ2-5	TRBV24-1
TGTGCCAGCACCTTGACGGGGGCTGTAAGAGATCAGCCCCAGCATTTT	CASTLTGAVRDQPQHF	NA	NA	TRBJ1-5	TRBV28
TGTGCCAGCAGTTTTGTAAATTCACCCCTCCACTTT	CASSFVNSPLHF	NA	NA	TRBJ1-6	TRBV12-3/TRBV12-4
TGCAGCGTTGAAGGCAGGTCGAGCTCTGGAAACACCATATATTTT	CSVEGRSSSGNTIYF	NA	NA	TRBJ1-3	TRBV29-1
TGTGCCATCAGTGAGTCTGGGTCATTAGCGGGATCCACAGATACGCAGTATTTT	CAISESGSLAGSTDTQYF	NA	TRBD2	TRBJ2-3	TRBV10-3
TGTGCCAGCAGCCAGCTCGGGGGACTAGCGACAGATACGCAGTATTTT	CASSQLGGLATDTQYF	NA	TRBD2	TRBJ2-3	TRBV4-2
TGCGCCAGCGAGATGGCGGGAGGCTACAATGAGCAGTTCTTC	CASEMAGGYNEQFF	NA	TRBD2	TRBJ2-1	TRBV5-1
TGTGCCAGCAGCCCGGGGACTAGCGTTACAGATACGCAGTATTTT	CASSPGTSVTDTQYF	NA	TRBD2	TRBJ2-3	TRBV7-3
TGTGCCAGCAGTGAGCCGCTTCCGGGACAGGGGGCGGATACGCAGTATTTT	CASSEPLPGQGADTQYF	NA	TRBD1	TRBJ2-3	TRBV2
TGTGCCAGCAGTTTGCAGCCCAATGAGCAGTTCTTC	CASSLQPNEQFF	NA	NA	TRBJ2-1	TRBV28
TGCGCCAGCAGCTTGGCACGAGCCCACGAGCAGTACTTC	CASSLARAHEQYF	NA	NA	TRBJ2-7	TRBV5-1
TGCGCCAGCAGCCCCCAAGACAGTTCTCTTAGCACAGATACGCAGTATTTT	CASSPQDSSLSTDTQYF	once	NA	TRBJ2-3	TRBV4-3
TGTGCCAGCAGTTACTCGGCAGGGATCCTCACAGATACGCAGTATTTT	CASSYSAGILTDTQYF	NA	NA	TRBJ2-3	TRBV6-2/TRBV6-3
TGCGCCAGCAGCAAAGATTGGGACAGGGGGCTCTCTAGCGGGAGTTACGAGCAGTACTTC	CASSKDWDRGLSSGSYEQYF	NA	TRBD1	TRBJ2-7	TRBV5-1
TGTGCCAGCAGTTTGACTAGCGGAACCTACGAGCAGTACTTC	CASSLTSGTYEQYF	NA	TRBD2	TRBJ2-7	TRBV6-5
TGTGCCAGCAGCCAAGATGGGCGGGTCGGGGAGCTGTTTTTT	CASSQDGRVGELFF	NA	NA	TRBJ2-2	TRBV3-1
TGTGCCAGCAGTTCGCGGCCGGGACCGAACTATGGCTACACCTTC	CASSSRPGPNYGYTF	NA	NA	TRBJ1-2	TRBV6-5
TGTGCCAGCAGTGACCCGATGGGGGGAGGGATGAACACCGGGGAGCTGTTTTTT	CASSDPMGGGMNTGELFF	NA	TRBD2	TRBJ2-2	TRBV6-4
TGTGCCAGCTCACCAAATCTGGTATCGGGAGGCTACACCTTC	CASSPNLVSGGYTF	once	NA	TRBJ1-2	TRBV18
TGTGCCTGGAGCCACCCCTACGAGCAGTACTTC	CAWSHPYEQYF	NA	NA	TRBJ2-7	TRBV30
TGTGCCCGACCAACTGAGGCCCCCCATCAGCCCCAGCATTTT	CARPTEAPHQPQHF	NA	NA	TRBJ1-5	TRBV6-2/TRBV6-3
TGTGCCAGTAGCAGACAGGGGAGAGAAGAAAAACTGTTTTTT	CASSRQGREEKLFF	NA	TRBD1	TRBJ1-4	TRBV19
TGCAGTGCTAGAGTCCGGCCTAGCGCCAGCTCCTACAATGAGCAGTTCTTC	CSARVRPSASSYNEQFF	NA	NA	TRBJ2-1	TRBV20-1
TGTGCCAGCAGTCCAACTAGCGAGCCCTACGAGCAGTACTTC	CASSPTSEPYEQYF	NA	TRBD2	TRBJ2-7	TRBV6-5
TGTGCCAGCAGCCTAGCCCCGGAGAACACTGAAGCTTTCTTT	CASSLAPENTEAFF	NA	NA	TRBJ1-1	TRBV7-9
TGCAGCGTTGGTCTGGGCGGCATTCAGTACTTC	CSVGLGGIQYF	NA	NA	TRBJ2-4	TRBV29-1
TGTGCCTGGAGTGTCGGGACCACCAATGAGCAGTTCTTC	CAWSVGTTNEQFF	NA	NA	TRBJ2-1	TRBV30
TGTGCCAGCAGCGGCGAGGGGACTAGCGGGAGCAATGAGCAGTTCTTC	CASSGEGTSGSNEQFF	NA	TRBD2	TRBJ2-1	TRBV9